This T cell receptor (beta chain) was identified during a study of T-cell reconstitution after alpha-beta-depleted transplantation in children. Unique molecular identifiers were incorporated into the prepared TCRbeta library. TCRdb re-called the PCR reads through MiXCR, storing one row per CDR3 protein. This table holds about 500,000 distinct CDR3 sequences, around a third found once. V lost 5 bases, J lost 1 base, and 14 bases lay in between. The CDR3 runs 15 residues. Germline assignment: CDR1 SGHTA and CDR2 FQGNSA. The sequence came from a human donor who donated a stem cell graft to a child with aplastic anemia. The sample here was PBMCs from the stem cell graft donor, taken from the stem cell graft. The chain employs TRBV7-2 and TRBJ1-1; D may be TRBD1 (5 bases). DNA for the CDR3: TGTGCCAGCAGCGCCGTTGGGACGGAGAACACTGAAGCTTTCTTT. Amino acid sequence: CASSAVGTENTEAFF. The entire variable domain, with the rest obtained from reference TRBV7-2 and TRBJ1-1, is as follows: GAGVSQSPSNKVTEKGKDVELRCDPISGHTALYWYRQSLGQGLEFLIYFQGNSAPDKSGLPSDRFSAERTGGSVSTLTIQRTQQEDSAVYLCASSAVGTENTEAFFGQGTRLTVV.